This entry features one T cell receptor beta chain sequence. V lost 6 bases to trimming and J lost 0 bases, with 6 bases between them. CDR1 SGHAT and CDR2 FQNNGV come from the germline V gene. The CDR3 spans 13 residues. Generated by immunoSEQ multiplex PCR, the TCRdb table keeps only in-frame clones and is missing some. The sample lists about 2,100,000 clones, about 93% occurring once. CD45RO-negative CD8 cells positively selected for CCR7 made up the naive population, which excluded terminally differentiated effector memory CD45RA+ cells. These data come from a study of shared clonotypes between healthy human individuals.

The source of this sequence is a man between 18 and 29 years old in good health. Some clones in this sample may be carry-over from other donors' samples. The chain employs TRBV11-2 and TRBJ1-5; D unresolved. Sequenced input: naive CD8+ T cells from PBMCs. The DNA of the CDR3 is TGTGCCAGCAGTCTTAATAGCAATCAGCCCCAGCATTTT. Its protein is CASSLNSNQPQHF. The full variable domain, completed using reference TRBV11-2 and TRBJ1-5, is EAGVAQSPRYKIIEKRQSVAFWCNPISGHATLYWYQQILGQGPKLLIQFQNNGVVDDSQLPKDRFSAERLKGVDSTLKIQPAKLEDSAVYLCASSLNSNQPQHFGDGTRLSIL.